This TCR beta chain was retrieved from a study of T cell repertoires in cytomegalovirus infection. One entry per CDR3 protein results from TCRdb running MiXCR on the reads. The sample records 510,000 or so distinct CDR3 sequences, roughly 29% being singletons. The CDR3 extends over 12 amino acids. V was pared by 4 bases and J by 13 bases, with 16 bases between. Germline-derived CDR1 and CDR2 are SEHNR and FQNEAQ (reference sequence). Sequenced input: PBMCs. The sequence was obtained from a human donor in good health (CMV status not recorded). Some clones in this sample may be carry-over from other donors' samples. The chain has TRBV7-9 and TRBJ2-5; the D gene is possibly TRBD2 (5 bases). In DNA form, the CDR3 reads TGTGCCAGCAGCTCCCATGAAGGCGGGCCGTACTTC. Residues: CASSSHEGGPYF.